This T cell receptor beta chain derives from a study of blood T cell repertoires in COVID-19. Study background: There were acute and convalescent COVID-19 samples, and they came from the United States, Italy and Spain. From T cells, B-cell-depleted T cells, or PBMCs came the material, which was cDNA or gDNA.

Comment on this clone: One junction end does not reproduce the germline sequence, and a read error may be involved.

Authors' processing steps: Estimates of nucleated cell counts were drawn from the amplification of reference gene primers. Only in-frame clones appear in the TCRdb table, and some are missing; sequencing was by immunoSEQ multiplex PCR. That table supplies the V and J calls and clone size; D and trimming were determined from the DNA. Seen here are about 190,000 clones, around 83% observed once, and the top ten hold about 5.7%. What was sequenced was peripheral blood. The receptor was derived from a middle-aged woman with acute or convalescent COVID-19.

The CDR3, as DNA: TGTGCCAGCAGACAAATTTATAGCAGTCAGCCCCAGCATTTT. Protein sequence: CASRQIYSSQPQHF. The chain has TRBV6-5 and TRBJ1-5; D unresolved. From germline, CDR1 is MNHEY and CDR2 SVGAGI. The CDR3 is 14 amino acids.